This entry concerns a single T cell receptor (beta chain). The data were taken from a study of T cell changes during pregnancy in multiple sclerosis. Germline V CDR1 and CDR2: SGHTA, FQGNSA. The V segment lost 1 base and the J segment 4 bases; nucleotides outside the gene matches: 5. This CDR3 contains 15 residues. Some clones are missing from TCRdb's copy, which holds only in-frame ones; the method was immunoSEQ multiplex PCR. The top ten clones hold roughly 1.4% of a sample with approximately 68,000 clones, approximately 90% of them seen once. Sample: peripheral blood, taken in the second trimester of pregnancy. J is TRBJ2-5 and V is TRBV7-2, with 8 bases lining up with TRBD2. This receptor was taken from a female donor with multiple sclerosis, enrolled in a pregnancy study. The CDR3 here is CASSLVGGVVETQYF. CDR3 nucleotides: TGTGCCAGCAGCTTAGTCGGGGGGGTGGTAGAGACCCAGTACTTC.